This T cell receptor (beta chain) was identified in a study of human T cells and chemical hapten exposure. Study summary: A mostly female patient group had alopecia areata, totalis or universalis.

Time point denoted: pre-sensitization, week 0. The treatment: therapeutic diphenylcyclopropenone sensitization with weekly scalp DPC. Each CDR3 protein gets one entry after TCRdb re-called the RACE reads with MiXCR. The table records tens of thousands of distinct CDR3 sequences, roughly 9.8% of them present only once. The length of the CDR3 is 14 residues. V was clipped by 5 bases and J by 4 bases; unmatched bases: 3. The germline V gene has CDR1 MDHEN and CDR2 SYDVKM. This material consisted of whole blood, taken in connection with sensitization to the hapten diphenylcyclopropenone (DPC). The clonotype comes from a man in his forties with alopecia areata. Some clones in this sample may be carry-over from other donors' samples. The V gene is TRBV28, the J gene TRBJ1-4; 8 bases fit TRBD1. The CDR3 here is CASSTQGGNEKLFF. As DNA, the CDR3 is TGTGCCAGCAGTACACAGGGGGGTAATGAAAAACTGTTTTTT.